Listed here are 22 T cell receptor beta chains from one sample, sequenced in a study of a mutant IDH1 vaccine in newly diagnosed glioma. No antigens are known for them. Time point defined: week 35, safety follow-up. Alongside topical imiquimod, each dose of vaccine comprised 300 ug of mutant IDH1 20-mer peptide. TCRdb's copy holds only in-frame clones and misses some; the assay was immunoSEQ multiplex PCR. The table shows fewer than 90,000 clones, with more than 70% occurring only once. The sequencing used PBMCs, collected from a glioma patient whose treatment included an IDH1 peptide vaccine. The origin of the receptors is a man aged 18-30 years with glioma.

The chain links TRBV6-5 to TRBJ1-1; no firm D call. Germline loops: CDR1 MNHEY, CDR2 SVGAGI. V dropped 4 bases and J dropped 0 bases, with 9 bases sitting between them. The CDR3 runs to 14 residues. The CDR3 here is CASSSSAMNTEAFF. The CDR3 nucleotides are TGTGCCAGCAGTTCCTCGGCTATGAACACTGAAGCTTTCTTT.

The J gene is TRBJ2-1, the V gene TRBV7-6; 9 positions agree with TRBD2. V trimming: 4 bases; J trimming: 0 bases; junction bases outside the gene matches: 10. CDR3 size: 18 residues. CDR1 SGHVS and CDR2 FNYEAQ come from the germline V gene. CDR3 coding DNA: TGTGCCAGCAGCTACACTAGCGGGCCCCCGAGCTCCTACAATGAGCAGTTCTTC. Its protein product is CASSYTSGPPSSYNEQFF.

The rearrangement uses TRBV7-2 and TRBJ1-1; no reliable D call. Trimming shortened V by 7 bases and J by 1 base, and 10 bases separated the two germline ends. The CDR3 has 13 amino acids. CDR1 SGHTA and CDR2 FQGNSA come from the germline V gene. CDR3 DNA: TGTGCCAGCACCTCCCAGAGGAACACTGAAGCTTTCTTT. This sequence encodes CASTSQRNTEAFF. Combining the CDR3 with reference TRBV7-2 and TRBJ1-1 gives the whole variable domain GAGVSQSPSNKVTEKGKDVELRCDPISGHTALYWYRQSLGQGLEFLIYFQGNSAPDKSGLPSDRFSAERTGGSVSTLTIQRTQQEDSAVYLCASTSQRNTEAFFGQGTRLTVV.

The chain recombines TRBV27 with TRBJ1-1; 8 nucleotides agree with TRBD1. V was pared by 6 bases and J by 5 bases, with 8 bases of the junction left unmatched. Per germline, CDR1 MNHEY and CDR2 SMNVEV (reference sequence). The CDR3 sequence is 14 residues long. The CDR3 nucleotides are TGTGCCAGCAGGCGAACAGGGGGGGTGACTGAAGCTTTCTTT. It specifies CASRRTGGVTEAFF.

V gene TRBV19 combines with J gene TRBJ1-5, with 9 bases that match TRBD1. The CDR3 totals 17 residues. J lost 2 bases, V lost 7 bases, and 12 bases had no gene match. CDR1 is LNHDA, CDR2 SQIVND, per germline (reference sequence). The CDR3 protein is CASTTRPGQGGNQPQHF. CDR3 DNA: TGTGCCAGTACCACAAGACCGGGACAGGGAGGCAATCAGCCCCAGCATTTT.

The chain is built from TRBV5-4 and TRBJ1-4; tentatively, D is TRBD1 (5 bases). CDR1 is SGHNT, CDR2 YYREEE, per germline (reference sequence). Trimming left V 5 bases short and J 0 bases short, with 11 bases between. The CDR3 runs to 15 residues. The CDR3: CASRPRGATNEKLFF. The CDR3, as DNA: TGTGCCAGCAGGCCTCGGGGGGCAACTAATGAAAAACTGTTTTTT.

This rearrangement joins TRBV19 to TRBJ2-3; 8 positions match TRBD2. CDR1 is LNHDA, CDR2 SQIVND, per germline (reference sequence). The CDR3 contains 14 residues. The J segment lost 4 bases and the V segment lost 3 bases, leaving 3 bases of the junction unmatched. CDR3 DNA sequence: TGTGCCAGTAGTATCGGGACTAGTCCAGATACGCAGTATTTT. This translates into CASSIGTSPDTQYF. The whole variable domain, filled in from reference TRBV19 and TRBJ2-3, reads DGGITQSPKYLFRKEGQNVTLSCEQNLNHDAMYWYRQDPGQGLRLIYYSQIVNDFQKGDIAEGYSVSREKKESFPLTVTSAQKNPTAFYLCASSIGTSPDTQYFGPGTRLTVL.

Only one count was recorded for this clone. The chain has TRBV19 and TRBJ2-7, with 14 bases aligning to TRBD2. V shed 6 bases, J shed 6 bases, and the junction held 7 bases outside the gene matches. CDR1 is LNHDA and CDR2 is SQIVND in the germline V gene (reference sequence). CDR3 size: 15 residues. The CDR3 protein is CASSDGGLAGVEQYF. In DNA, the CDR3 is TGTGCCAGTAGCGATGGGGGACTAGCGGGAGTCGAGCAGTACTTC.

The rearrangement uses TRBV18 and TRBJ1-1; D perhaps matches TRBD1 (5 bases). The V gene's germline CDR1 is KGHSH and CDR2 LQKENI. The CDR3 length is 14 residues. Trimming removed 6 bases at V and 2 bases at J, with 13 bases between. CDR3: CASSFARDNTEAFF. The CDR3 DNA is TGTGCCAGCTCCTTCGCCAGGGACAACACTGAAGCTTTCTTT.

The rearrangement uses TRBV27 and TRBJ2-7; D remains ambiguous. The CDR3 consists of 13 residues. In germline, CDR1 is MNHEY, CDR2 SMNVEV (reference sequence). Trimming cost V 6 bases and J 2 bases, with 11 bases left between them. Written as DNA, the CDR3 is TGTGCCAGCAGCCCCCCCGAGGCCTACGAGCAGTACTTC. Protein product: CASSPPEAYEQYF.

This chain uses TRBV30 with TRBJ1-6, with D possibly TRBD1 on 6 matching bases. Germline CDR1 GTSNPN, CDR2 SVGIG (reference sequence). V lost 5 bases and J lost 8, with 16 bases in between. The CDR3 is 14 residues long. The CDR3 sequence: CAWGIQGIDSPLHF. CDR3 DNA sequence: TGTGCCTGGGGGATACAGGGAATTGATTCACCCCTCCACTTT. Combining the CDR3 with reference TRBV30 and TRBJ1-6 gives the whole variable domain SQTIHQWPATLVQPVGSPLSLECTVEGTSNPNLYWYRQAAGRGLQLLFYSVGIGQISSEVPQNLSASRPQDRQFILSSKKLLLSDSGFYLCAWGIQGIDSPLHFGNGTRLTVT.

The rearrangement uses TRBV9 and TRBJ1-4, with D unclear. V was pared by 0 bases and J by 2 bases, with 5 bases between. Germline CDR1 is SGDLS and CDR2 is YYNGEE. CDR3 size: 14 residues. The DNA of the CDR3 is TGTGCCAGCAGCGTAGGCACTACTAATGAAAAACTGTTTTTT. Translation gives CASSVGTTNEKLFF.

The rearrangement links TRBV6-5 to TRBJ2-7; a weak D match, TRBD1 (6 bases). V shed 8 bases and J shed 1 base, with 18 bases lying between them. Looked up from germline, CDR1 is MNHEY and CDR2 is SVGAGI. The CDR3 spans 15 residues. CDR3 residues: CASGPRGGGSYEQYF. DNA of the CDR3: TGTGCCAGCGGCCCCCGAGGGGGTGGATCCTACGAGCAGTACTTC.

V is TRBV30 and J is TRBJ2-4; D perhaps matches TRBD2 (6 bases). This CDR3 has 13 amino acids. CDR1 is GTSNPN, CDR2 SVGIG, per germline (reference sequence). The V and J ends lost 0 bases and 15 bases respectively, with 18 bases between them. CDR3 amino acids: CAWSVMGGAGLYF. CDR3 DNA: TGTGCCTGGAGTGTAATGGGCGGGGCGGGTCTGTACTTC.

The chain combines TRBV7-9 with TRBJ1-1; 7 nucleotides line up with TRBD1. V shed 5 bases and J 5 bases; nucleotides not matched to a gene: 11. This CDR3 region has 15 residues. Germline V gene lookup returns CDR1 SEHNR and CDR2 FQNEAQ (reference sequence). This CDR3 is CASSRQGGSGTEAFF. CDR3 nucleotides: TGTGCCAGCAGCAGACAGGGAGGGAGCGGAACTGAAGCTTTCTTT.

The chain has TRBV2 and TRBJ1-1, with 11 bases aligning to TRBD1. Trimming cost V 10 bases and J 5 bases; bases outside gene matches: 15. The CDR3 runs 16 residues. Per germline, CDR1 SNHLY and CDR2 FYNNEI. The CDR3 nucleotides read TGTGCCAACGACCGGGACAGGGGGAGAATTGAAACTGAAGCTTTCTTT. It codes for CANDRDRGRIETEAFF.

The V call is TRBV4-3, the J call TRBJ1-2; no reliable D call. Germline CDR1 is LGHNA and CDR2 is YSLEER. Trimming shortened V by 0 bases and J by 2 bases, and 13 bases separated the two germline ends. The CDR3 totals 16 residues. In nucleotides, the CDR3 is TGCGCCAGCAGCCAAGATCTAATGATCTCCAACTATGGCTACACCTTC. Residues: CASSQDLMISNYGYTF.

The chain couples TRBV19 to TRBJ2-1, with D maybe TRBD2 (7 bases). There are 14 residues in the CDR3. CDR1 and CDR2 from the germline V gene are LNHDA and SQIVND (reference sequence). V lost 7 bases and J lost 2, with 12 bases in between. CDR3 sequence: CASNGGRTYNEQFF. The CDR3 nucleotides are TGTGCCAGTAACGGGGGGCGAACCTACAATGAGCAGTTCTTC. Combining the CDR3 with reference TRBV19 and TRBJ2-1 gives the whole variable domain DGGITQSPKYLFRKEGQNVTLSCEQNLNHDAMYWYRQDPGQGLRLIYYSQIVNDFQKGDIAEGYSVSREKKESFPLTVTSAQKNPTAFYLCASNGGRTYNEQFFGPGTRLTVL.

This sequence joins TRBV7-9 and TRBJ1-5; D ambiguous. Germline V gene lookup returns CDR1 SEHNR and CDR2 FQNEAQ (reference sequence). Trimming removed 1 base at V and 4 bases at J, with 14 bases between. The CDR3 spans 16 residues. In DNA, the CDR3 is TGTGCCAGCAGCTTAGGGAGCGGACGGAATAATCAGCCCCAGCATTTT. Translation gives CASSLGSGRNNQPQHF.

The CDR3 nucleotides are TGTGCCAGCACGGGACAGGAAGATTGCTACACCTTC. Translated, it gives CASTGQEDCYTF. This chain links TRBV2 with TRBJ1-2, with TRBD1 matching over 8 bases. The CDR3 loop spans 12 amino acids. J gave up 9 bases and V 7 bases, and 7 bases lay outside the gene matches. The germline V gene has CDR1 SNHLY and CDR2 FYNNEI.

This clone was counted a few times. The V and J genes are TRBV7-9 and TRBJ2-2; 10 nucleotides line up with TRBD2. Germline V gene lookup returns CDR1 SEHNR and CDR2 FQNEAQ (reference sequence). The CDR3 contains 17 residues. After removal of 8 bases from V and 1 base from J, the junction contained 10 bases not matched to a gene. The CDR3: CASSREIAGGNTGELFF. The CDR3 nucleotides read TGTGCCAGCTCGCGAGAAATAGCGGGGGGGAACACCGGGGAGCTGTTTTTT.

The chain joins TRBV7-2 to TRBJ2-7, with a weak D call TRBD1 (5 bases). Trimming removed 3 bases at V and 3 bases at J, with 9 bases between. CDR3 length: 13 amino acids. Germline CDR1 reads SGHTA; CDR2 reads FQGNSA. Written as DNA, the CDR3 is TGTGCCAGCAGCTTCAGACAGTTCTACGAGCAGTACTTC. Amino acid sequence: CASSFRQFYEQYF. Complete variable domain (other parts from reference TRBV7-2 and TRBJ2-7): GAGVSQSPSNKVTEKGKDVELRCDPISGHTALYWYRQSLGQGLEFLIYFQGNSAPDKSGLPSDRFSAERTGGSVSTLTIQRTQQEDSAVYLCASSFRQFYEQYFGPGTRLTVT.